Listed below are T cell receptor beta chains from one sample, sequenced in a study of shared clonotypes between healthy human individuals. TCRdb keeps only in-frame clones here, not all; method: immunoSEQ multiplex PCR. The data contain some 2.1 million clones, about 95% of them singletons. Sequenced material: naive CD8+ T cells sorted from blood. The source of these receptors is a man aged 18 to 29 in good health. CDR3s include the opening cysteine and the closing phenylalanine or tryptophan. D genes are given only for firm matches. Clone size, where shown, is once, few, many, or a class for clones that have expanded.

TRBV6-6,TRBJ2-5,.,.,CASSYADTGQETQYF,TGTGCCAGCAGTTACGCGGACACCGGACAAGAGACCCAGTACTTC
TRBV7-2,TRBJ1-5,.,.,CASSLERRENQPQHF,TGTGCCAGCAGCTTAGAACGCAGAGAAAATCAGCCCCAGCATTTT
TRBV13,TRBJ2-7,TRBD1,.,CASSLGQGEYEQYF,TGTGCCAGCAGCTTAGGACAGGGGGAATACGAGCAGTACTTC
TRBV6-5,TRBJ1-4,TRBD1,.,CASSYGQGAYEKLFF,TGTGCCAGCAGTTACGGTCAGGGGGCTTATGAAAAACTGTTTTTT
TRBV4-1,TRBJ2-5,TRBD2,.,CASSRGGGETQYF,TGCGCCAGCAGCCGCGGGGGGGGAGAGACCCAGTACTTC
TRBV10-3,TRBJ1-2,TRBD1,.,CAISEGTGGAGYGYTF,TGTGCCATCAGTGAAGGGACAGGGGGCGCCGGCTATGGCTACACCTTC
TRBV5-6,TRBJ2-7,.,.,CASSLGGAGRYF,TGTGCCAGCAGCTTGGGAGGGGCAGGGCGGTACTTC
TRBV6-1,TRBJ1-4,TRBD1,.,CASSGWTGTEKLFF,TGTGCCAGCAGTGGATGGACAGGGACGGAAAAACTGTTTTTT
TRBV5-8,TRBJ2-3,.,.,CASSVDSTDTQYF,TGTGCCAGCAGCGTGGACAGCACAGATACGCAGTATTTT
TRBV1,TRBJ1-2,.,.,CTSTSGEGNYGYTF,TGCACCAGCACATCGGGGGAGGGCAACTATGGCTACACCTTC
TRBV21-1,TRBJ1-5,.,.,CASSPRGISNQPQHF,TGTGCCAGCAGCCCCCGGGGGATTAGCAATCAGCCCCAGCATTTT
TRBV7-9,TRBJ2-2,.,.,CASSSRGAGRGELFF,TGTGCCAGCAGCTCCCGAGGGGCAGGGCGCGGGGAGCTGTTTTTT
TRBV7-8,TRBJ2-3,TRBD2,.,CASSLPSGYTDTQYF,TGTGCCAGCAGCTTACCTAGCGGTTACACAGATACGCAGTATTTT
TRBV10-2,TRBJ2-7,.,once,CASSDPTYEQYF,TGCGCCAGCAGTGATCCGACCTACGAGCAGTACTTC
TRBV5-1,TRBJ2-7,.,few,CASSVQDLSEQYF,TGCGCCAGCAGCGTGCAGGACTTATCCGAGCAGTACTTC
TRBV11-2,TRBJ2-7,.,.,CASSTVTDEQYF,TGTGCCAGCAGCACCGTTACGGACGAGCAGTACTTC
TRBV15,TRBJ2-1,TRBD2,.,CATSSGELAYSSYNEQFF,TGTGCCACCAGCAGTGGGGAACTAGCGTATAGCTCCTACAATGAGCAGTTCTTC
TRBV6-5,TRBJ2-3,.,once,CASSYGQSSTDTQYF,TGTGCCAGCAGTTACGGGCAGTCTAGCACAGATACGCAGTATTTT
TRBV19,TRBJ2-1,.,.,CASSTGTYNEQFF,TGTGCCAGTAGTACCGGGACCTACAATGAGCAGTTCTTC
TRBV30,TRBJ2-3,.,many,CAWSQAGDTQYF,TGTGCCTGGAGTCAGGCTGGGGATACGCAGTATTTT
TRBV2,TRBJ1-3,TRBD1,.,CASSDLGTDYGNTIYF,TGTGCCAGCAGTGATCTGGGGACAGATTATGGAAACACCATATATTTT
TRBV5-1,TRBJ1-1,.,.,CASSLSGLNTEAFF,TGCGCCAGCAGCTTGTCCGGGCTGAACACTGAAGCTTTCTTT